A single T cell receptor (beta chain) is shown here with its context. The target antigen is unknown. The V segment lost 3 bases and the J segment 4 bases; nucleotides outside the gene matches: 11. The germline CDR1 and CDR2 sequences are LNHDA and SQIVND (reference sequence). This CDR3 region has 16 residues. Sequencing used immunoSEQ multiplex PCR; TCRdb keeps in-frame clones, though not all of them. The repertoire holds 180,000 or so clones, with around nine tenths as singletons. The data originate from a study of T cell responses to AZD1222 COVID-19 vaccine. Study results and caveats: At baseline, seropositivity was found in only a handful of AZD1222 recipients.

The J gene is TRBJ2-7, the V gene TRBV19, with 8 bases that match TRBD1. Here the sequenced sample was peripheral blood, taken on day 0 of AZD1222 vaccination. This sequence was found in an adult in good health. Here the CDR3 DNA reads TGTGCCAGTAGTATCATGGCCGGGACAGGACCTTACGAGCAGTACTTC. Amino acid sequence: CASSIMAGTGPYEQYF.